Below, 25 T cell receptor beta chains from the same sample are listed, as sequenced in a study of T-cell memory formation after mild COVID-19. One entry per CDR3 protein results from TCRdb running MiXCR on the 5' RACE reads. Found here are 90,000 to 120,000 distinct CDR3 sequences, roughly a sixth of them singletons; the top ten hold around 5.1%. Sequenced material: PBMCs or a T cell subset sorted from them (not recorded which). The receptors come from a man aged 18 to 35 who had mild COVID-19 (a few samples of this study predate the infection). Cell type and time point are not known.

V gene TRBV20-1 combines with J gene TRBJ2-6; no definite D call. Germline V gene lookup returns CDR1 DFQATT and CDR2 SNEGSKA (reference sequence). V shed 3 bases and J shed 1 base, with 10 bases lying between them. The CDR3 runs 15 residues. CDR3 in amino acids: CSASSPLSGANVLTF. The CDR3 DNA reads TGCAGTGCTAGTTCCCCCCTTTCTGGGGCCAACGTCCTGACTTTC.

V and J are TRBV7-2 and TRBJ1-1; a weak D match, TRBD1 (6 bases). CDR1 is SGHTA and CDR2 is FQGNSA in the germline V gene. The CDR3 is 13 amino acids. V gave up 4 bases and J gave up 4 bases, with 10 bases separating them. The CDR3 DNA is TGTGCCAGCAGCTCAGGGGCAGGCACTGAAGCTTTCTTT. Its translation is CASSSGAGTEAFF.

This clonotype was observed a handful of times. The chain joins TRBV5-1 to TRBJ1-6; D is uncertain. This CDR3 contains 16 residues. Germline CDR1 SGHRS, CDR2 YFSETQ. V was pared by 0 bases and J by 7 bases, with 14 bases between. CDR3: CASSLDYGVVNSPLHF. In nucleotides, the CDR3 is TGCGCCAGCAGCTTGGACTACGGGGTCGTAAATTCACCCCTCCACTTT.

V gene TRBV2 combines with J gene TRBJ1-6; possible D gene TRBD1, 6 bases. CDR1 and CDR2 from the germline V gene are SNHLY and FYNNEI. V lost 7 bases and J lost 6, with 10 bases in between. This CDR3 comprises 13 residues. The CDR3 nucleotides are TGTGCCAGCAAACGGGGGCCTAATTCACCCCTCCACTTT. This gives the protein CASKRGPNSPLHF.

This clonotype came up a few times. This chain uses TRBV20-1 with TRBJ2-7, with a tentative D call TRBD2 (6 bases). Per the germline V gene, CDR1 is DFQATT and CDR2 is SNEGSKA (reference sequence). The CDR3 runs to 13 residues. V lost 4 bases and J lost 3, with 13 bases in between. As DNA, the CDR3 is TGCAGTGCTACCTCGACTAGTTTCTACGAGCAGTACTTC. Its translation is CSATSTSFYEQYF.

The V and J genes are TRBV29-1 and TRBJ2-3; TRBD2 aligns across 11 bases. Looked up from germline, CDR1 is SQVTM and CDR2 is ANQGSEA. The CDR3 runs to 15 residues. Trimming took 5 bases from V and 0 from J; bases not matched to a gene: 4. CDR3 amino acids: CSVTTSGASTDTQYF. The CDR3 DNA is TGCAGCGTTACGACTAGCGGGGCTAGCACAGATACGCAGTATTTT.

This clonotype was counted many times. This chain joins TRBV6-5 and TRBJ2-3; 8 nucleotides line up with TRBD2. Germline CDR1 and CDR2: MNHEY and SVGAGI. The CDR3 is made up of 17 amino acids. V trimming: 0 bases; J trimming: 0 bases; junction bases outside the gene matches: 5. Here the CDR3 DNA reads TGTGCCAGCAGTTACTCCTTCGGGAGGGGCAGCACAGATACGCAGTATTTT. As protein: CASSYSFGRGSTDTQYF.

This clonotype turned up a few times. The CDR3 spells CASSLQGSQETQYF. The CDR3 DNA follows: TGCGCCAGCAGCTTACAGGGATCCCAAGAGACCCAGTACTTC. The chain has TRBV5-1 and TRBJ2-5, with a possible D match to TRBD1 (6 bases). Germline values: CDR1 SGHRS, CDR2 YFSETQ. CDR3 length: 14 amino acids. Trimming pared 2 bases from V and 1 base from J, leaving 9 bases between.

In its sample, this clonotype was seen a few times. The chain combines TRBV7-2 with TRBJ1-5; 7 bases are a match to TRBD1. The CDR3 contains 16 residues. Germline CDR1 is SGHTA and CDR2 is FQGNSA. With 5 bases clipped from V and 5 bases from J, the junction kept 12 bases outside the gene matches. The CDR3 DNA is TGTGCCAGCAGCCCCGGACAAGACAGGGTGGATCAGCCCCAGCATTTT. This sequence encodes CASSPGQDRVDQPQHF.

V gene TRBV19 combines with J gene TRBJ1-2, with a weak D call TRBD1 (6 bases). The CDR3 extends over 13 amino acids. V dropped 8 bases and J dropped 7 bases, with 17 bases sitting between them. Germline lookup yields CDR1 LNHDA and CDR2 SQIVND (reference sequence). CDR3 sequence (DNA): TGTGCCAGTCAATCAGGACAGCCTTCTGGCTACACCTTC. It specifies CASQSGQPSGYTF.

This clonotype was detected only a few times. This rearrangement joins TRBV7-6 to TRBJ2-5; possible D gene TRBD1, 7 bases. Germline V gene lookup returns CDR1 SGHVS and CDR2 FNYEAQ. This CDR3 is built from 15 residues. Between the trimmed V and J ends, which lost 5 bases and 2 bases, there was a span of 15 bases. The CDR3, as DNA: TGTGCCAGCAGCAGGGGACAGACTAGTCAAGAGACCCAGTACTTC. Its translation: CASSRGQTSQETQYF.

This clonotype was seen a handful of times. The rearrangement joins TRBV9 to TRBJ2-3; D is unresolved. Between the trimmed V and J ends, which lost 2 bases and 7 bases, there was a span of 8 bases. Germline assignment: CDR1 SGDLS and CDR2 YYNGEE. The length of the CDR3 is 12 residues. The CDR3 sequence: CASSVEGYTQYF. CDR3 coding DNA: TGTGCCAGCAGCGTCGAAGGATATACGCAGTATTTT.

The V and J genes are TRBV12-3 or TRBV12-4 and TRBJ1-5; a possible D gene is TRBD1 (5 bases). This CDR3 has 13 amino acids. Trimming pared 6 bases from V and 10 bases from J, leaving 16 bases between. Here the CDR3 reads CASSFTARDPQHF. The DNA for the CDR3 is TGTGCCAGCAGCTTTACAGCCCGGGACCCCCAGCATTTT.

This clonotype was detected a few times. J is TRBJ2-1 and V is TRBV18; TRBD2 aligns across 9 bases. CDR3 size: 15 residues. V gave up 3 bases and J gave up 7 bases; unmatched junction bases: 7. Germline loops: CDR1 KGHSH, CDR2 LQKENI. CDR3 nucleotide sequence: TGTGCCAGCTCACCGACGGCGGGGGGGCTAAATGAGCAGTTCTTC. This gives the protein CASSPTAGGLNEQFF.

The rearrangement links TRBV7-9 to TRBJ2-7; tentatively, D is TRBD1 or TRBD2 (5 bases each). CDR3 length: 14 residues. The V gene lost 2 bases and the J gene lost 8 bases, with 16 bases spanning the gap. Germline assignment: CDR1 SEHNR and CDR2 FQNEAQ (reference sequence). CDR3 in amino acids: CASSLSTLLGQQYF. CDR3 bases: TGTGCCAGCAGCTTATCTACCTTATTGGGACAGCAGTACTTC.

CDR3 coding DNA: TGTGCCAGCAGCTTAGGAGCATTGGCAGGAGTCGAGCAGTACTTC. Amino acids: CASSLGALAGVEQYF. The chain is built from TRBV7-2 and TRBJ2-7; D gene unclear. The length of the CDR3 is 15 residues. With 1 base removed from V and 6 bases from J, the gap between germline ends came to 16 bases. The germline V gene encodes CDR1 SGHTA and CDR2 FQGNSA. The full variable domain, completed using reference TRBV7-2 and TRBJ2-7, is GAGVSQSPSNKVTEKGKDVELRCDPISGHTALYWYRQSLGQGLEFLIYFQGNSAPDKSGLPSDRFSAERTGGSVSTLTIQRTQQEDSAVYLCASSLGALAGVEQYFGPGTRLTVT.

This chain uses TRBV4-3 with TRBJ2-5, with D possibly matching TRBD1 (5 bases). Germline CDR1 LGHNA, CDR2 YSLEER. The CDR3 sequence is 13 residues long. Between the trimmed V and J ends, which lost 4 bases and 1 base, there was a span of 7 bases. The CDR3 sequence is CASSRTSQETQYF. Written as DNA, the CDR3 is TGCGCCAGCAGCCGGACAAGCCAAGAGACCCAGTACTTC.

The rearrangement uses TRBV4-1 and TRBJ1-1; D unresolved. V gave up 0 bases and J gave up 0 bases, with 11 bases separating them. Germline values: CDR1 MGHRA, CDR2 YSYEKL. The CDR3 sequence is 16 residues long. The CDR3 spells CASSQDSGFMNTEAFF. Here the CDR3 DNA reads TGCGCCAGCAGCCAAGACTCGGGTTTCATGAACACTGAAGCTTTCTTT.

The chain is built from TRBV28 and TRBJ2-7; D unresolved. The CDR3 sequence is 13 residues long. Germline assignment: CDR1 MDHEN and CDR2 SYDVKM. Between the trimmed V and J ends, which lost 10 bases and 7 bases, there was a span of 20 bases. The CDR3 nucleotides are TGTGCCACCCTGGATCCCTCTGCTGGGGAGCAGTACTTC. The encoded protein is CATLDPSAGEQYF.

V gene TRBV6-1 combines with J gene TRBJ1-2; D remains ambiguous. There are 13 residues in the CDR3. CDR1 is MNHNS, CDR2 SASEGT, per germline. Trimming removed 1 base at V and 2 bases at J, with 5 bases between. The CDR3 loop reads CASSEDGNYGYTF. DNA for the CDR3: TGTGCCAGCAGTGAAGACGGAAACTATGGCTACACCTTC.

This chain uses TRBV6-5 with TRBJ1-6; tentatively, D is TRBD1 (6 bases). This CDR3 region has 15 residues. Deletions cut 6 bases from V and 10 bases from J, with 19 bases between. CDR1 and CDR2 (germline): MNHEY, SVGAGI. CDR3 bases: TGTGCCAGCAGCCGACAACAGGGAAAGGGGTCACCCCTCCACTTT. This translates into CASSRQQGKGSPLHF.

The rearrangement links TRBV7-2 to TRBJ2-7; D is unclear. V lost 7 bases to trimming and J lost 3 bases, with 19 bases between them. The CDR3 sequence is 15 residues long. Germline-derived CDR1 and CDR2 are SGHTA and FQGNSA. The DNA for the CDR3 is TGTGCCAGCACCGTCCGAGAAGGCGCGTTCTACGAGCAGTACTTC. Its protein product is CASTVREGAFYEQYF. Based on the CDR3 plus reference TRBV7-2 and TRBJ2-7, the full variable domain is GAGVSQSPSNKVTEKGKDVELRCDPISGHTALYWYRQSLGQGLEFLIYFQGNSAPDKSGLPSDRFSAERTGGSVSTLTIQRTQQEDSAVYLCASTVREGAFYEQYFGPGTRLTVT.

The rearrangement uses TRBV12-3 or TRBV12-4 and TRBJ1-4; 11 bases are shared with TRBD1. The V segment lost 9 bases and the J segment 5 bases; nucleotides outside the gene matches: 14. This CDR3 is 17 amino acids long. The CDR3 sequence: CASGQGASSFWNEKLFF. The CDR3, as DNA: TGTGCCAGTGGACAGGGGGCAAGTTCGTTTTGGAATGAAAAACTGTTTTTT.

The chain combines TRBV7-2 with TRBJ1-2; D gene ambiguous. The V end lost 5 bases, the J end lost 6 bases, and 13 bases lay between the germline ends. This CDR3 region has 13 residues. Germline-derived CDR1 and CDR2 are SGHTA and FQGNSA. In DNA, the CDR3 is TGTGCCAGCAGCCCTACCCCCCAGGATGGCTACACCTTC. Translated: CASSPTPQDGYTF.

This clonotype has only a few counts. The chain combines TRBV5-6 with TRBJ2-3; D unresolved. Between the trimmed V and J ends, which lost 5 bases and 4 bases, there was a span of 11 bases. This CDR3 region has 13 residues. CDR1 is SGHDT and CDR2 is YYEEEE in the germline V gene. CDR3 sequence (DNA): TGTGCCAGCAGGCGAGGAGTAGCAGATACGCAGTATTTT. Translating it yields CASRRGVADTQYF.